The 26 T cell receptor beta chains listed next were all sequenced from one sample in a study of vaccination and CD4 T cells after COVID-19. Antigens for these TCRs are unknown. Treatment here: roughly 10-day PBMC culture with coronavirus spike peptide pools or control peptides (ViraFEST assay). With the Oncomine TCR Beta short-read assay, DNA from cultured CD4+ T cells was sequenced. TCRdb re-derived calls from the PCR reads in MiXCR, one entry per CDR3 protein. The data hold 10,000 to 15,000 distinct CDR3 sequences, with roughly three fifths observed a single time. The sequencing input was CD4+ T cells from blood, cultured in vitro. The receptor set was obtained from a human donor who had recovered from COVID-19.

This clonotype has only a few counts. The rearrangement uses TRBV7-2 and TRBJ1-5, with D possibly TRBD1 on 6 matching bases. The germline V and J ends were trimmed by 1 base and 7 bases, with 17 bases remaining between them. Germline lookup yields CDR1 SGHTA and CDR2 FQGNSA. This CDR3 has 16 amino acids. This CDR3 reads CASSLGPDRTEQPQHF. The DNA of the CDR3 is TGTGCCAGCAGCTTAGGTCCCGACAGGACCGAACAGCCCCAGCATTTT.

This chain uses TRBV6-2 or TRBV6-3 with TRBJ2-7; 11 bases fit TRBD1. Germline CDR1 is MNHEY and CDR2 is SVGEGT. The length of the CDR3 is 14 residues. V lost 5 bases to trimming and J lost 3 bases; unmatched junction nucleotides: 3. For the CDR3, the DNA is TGTGCCAGCAGTGCCGGGACAGGGGGCTACGAGCAGTACTTC. Protein: CASSAGTGGYEQYF.

The table lists this clonotype with a few counts. The genes are TRBV20-1 and TRBJ2-7; 7 bases map to TRBD2. Germline trimming cut 4 bases from V and 3 bases from J; bases unmatched to any gene: 9. Germline V lookup: CDR1 DFQATT, CDR2 SNEGSKA (reference sequence). The CDR3 length is 14 residues. CDR3 nucleotide sequence: TGCAGTGCTATCACTGGGAGGGGTGTCTACGAGCAGTACTTC. Its protein product is CSAITGRGVYEQYF.

This clonotype was seen a handful of times. This chain joins TRBV15 and TRBJ1-5; no clear D gene. This CDR3 contains 12 residues. Between the trimmed V and J ends, which lost 0 bases and 7 bases, there was a span of 4 bases. Germline V gives CDR1 LNHNV, CDR2 YYDKDF (reference sequence). CDR3 sequence: CATSRDTQPQHF. In DNA form, the CDR3 reads TGTGCCACCAGCAGAGATACCCAGCCCCAGCATTTT.

This clonotype was picked up one time. The chain employs TRBV28 and TRBJ2-1; no definite D call. Germline lookup yields CDR1 MDHEN and CDR2 SYDVKM. The CDR3 has 15 residues. The V gene lost 3 bases and the J gene lost 5 bases, with 14 bases spanning the gap. The CDR3 DNA reads as TGTGCCAGCAGTTTCCGGCAGAAAGTTGACAATGAGCAGTTCTTC. It codes for CASSFRQKVDNEQFF.

Regarding this clonotype: The junction departs from germline at one end; a sequencing error may be responsible. This sequence joins TRBV2 and TRBJ2-5, with D unresolved. Per the germline V gene, CDR1 is SNHLY and CDR2 is FYNNEI. CDR3 length: 11 residues. CDR3 DNA: TGTGCCAGCCGTGATCAGGAGACCCAGTACTTC. Translation gives CASRDQETQYF.

This clonotype is labeled as medium-sized. This sequence joins TRBV20-1 and TRBJ1-4; maybe TRBD1 (6 bases). The CDR3 has 13 residues. V was shortened by 3 bases and J by 7 bases, with 12 bases between the two germline ends. Germline CDR1 reads DFQATT; CDR2 reads SNEGSKA (reference sequence). CDR3 nucleotides: TGCAGTGCTAGGCACAGGGAGGGTGAAAAACTGTTTTTT. This encodes CSARHREGEKLFF.

The chain recombines TRBV7-9 with TRBJ2-1, with 7 nucleotides matching TRBD2. The CDR3 consists of 15 residues. CDR1 and CDR2 from the germline V gene are SEHNR and FQNEAQ (reference sequence). With V trimmed by 5 bases and J by 4 bases, 8 bases remained unmatched. The CDR3 DNA sequence: TGTGCCAGCAGCCGTAGCGGGTATGGTTACAATGAGCAGTTCTTC. Translated, it gives CASSRSGYGYNEQFF.

The V gene is TRBV7-2, the J gene TRBJ2-1, with D perhaps matching TRBD2 (6 bases). Looked up from germline, CDR1 is SGHTA and CDR2 is FQGNSA. The CDR3 covers 15 residues. V lost 6 bases to trimming and J lost 4 bases, with 16 bases between them. DNA of the CDR3: TGTGCCAGCAGTTTGATAGCGGAGGTTTACAATGAGCAGTTCTTC. As protein: CASSLIAEVYNEQFF.

The CDR3 nucleotides are TGTGCCAGCAGTGACCCCCCCCCTGAAGGCAGGGTTAGTGGTGAAAAACTGTTTTTT. It translates to CASSDPPPEGRVSGEKLFF. The rearrangement uses TRBV6-1 and TRBJ1-4, with D possibly being TRBD1 (5 bases). V was shortened by 3 bases and J by 7 bases, with 27 bases between the two germline ends. The germline gives CDR1 MNHNS, CDR2 SASEGT. The CDR3 covers 19 residues.

The V call is TRBV7-2, the J call TRBJ2-1, with TRBD2 matching 11 bases. The end of the DNA is better explained by TRBJ2-7, so the J call may be wrong. CDR1 and CDR2 (germline): SGHTA, FQGNSA. This CDR3 has 16 amino acids. The CDR3 sequence: CASSLAWGTSGYEQYF. For the CDR3, the DNA is TGTGCCAGCAGCTTAGCATGGGGGACTAGCGGTTACGAGCAGTACTTC.

The chain uses TRBV7-2 and TRBJ2-5; tentatively, D is TRBD2 (5 bases). The ends were cut back, 5 bases at V and 5 bases at J, with 9 bases in the middle. Germline V gene sequence: CDR1 SGHTA, CDR2 FQGNSA. The CDR3 has 12 residues. The CDR3 is CASSPQRETQYF. DNA of the CDR3: TGTGCCAGCAGCCCTCAGCGGGAGACCCAGTACTTC.

This sequence joins TRBV24-1 and TRBJ2-4; D may be TRBD1 (6 bases). Deletions cut 4 bases from V and 3 bases from J, with 18 bases between. This CDR3 contains 17 residues. Germline CDR1 is KGHDR and CDR2 is SFDVKD. CDR3 DNA sequence: TGTGCCACCAGTGACTCCAGGACAGATAAAGGCAAAAACATTCAGTACTTC. This translates into CATSDSRTDKGKNIQYF.

Only a few counts were recorded for this clonotype. This rearrangement joins TRBV15 to TRBJ1-5; no clear D gene. This CDR3 region has 12 residues. CDR1 is LNHNV, CDR2 YYDKDF, per germline (reference sequence). The V end lost 0 bases, the J end lost 9 bases, and 6 bases lay between the germline ends. CDR3 nucleotides: TGTGCCACCAGCAGAGATTCGGGGCCCCAGCATTTT. This sequence encodes CATSRDSGPQHF.

The V and J genes are TRBV28 and TRBJ2-7, with 8 positions matching TRBD1. J gave up 3 bases and V 7 bases, and 8 bases lay outside the gene matches. Germline CDR1 reads MDHEN; CDR2 reads SYDVKM. The CDR3 contains 14 residues. The CDR3 sequence: CASNVPGQDYEQYF. The CDR3 DNA reads as TGTGCCAGCAACGTTCCGGGACAGGACTACGAGCAGTACTTC.

This clonotype turned up a few times. CDR3 nucleotides: TGTGCCAGCAGTGATCGGAGCGGGACTAGCGGGACGTGGGATACGCAGTATTTT. Translated, it gives CASSDRSGTSGTWDTQYF. This sequence joins TRBV6-1 and TRBJ2-3, with 13 nucleotides matching TRBD2. Germline trimming cut 3 bases from V and 6 bases from J; bases unmatched to any gene: 12. Germline V gene data show CDR1 as MNHNS and CDR2 as SASEGT. The CDR3 has 18 residues.

The chain joins TRBV1 to TRBJ1-2; the DNA was not used to check the table's D call, TRBD1. TRBV1 is a known pseudogene. The CDR3 sequence is 17 residues long. The DNA for the CDR3 is TGCACCAGCAGCCAATATTACCTCGGGACGCCCAACTATGGCTACACCTTC. Its translation is CTSSQYYLGTPNYGYTF.

This clonotype was detected only a few times. V is TRBV19 and J is TRBJ2-5; D remains ambiguous. Germline assignment: CDR1 LNHDA and CDR2 SQIVND (reference sequence). This CDR3 has 13 amino acids. The V gene lost 7 bases and the J gene lost 4 bases, with 13 bases spanning the gap. The DNA for the CDR3 is TGTGCCAGTACTTCATCGACCCGAGAGACCCAGTACTTC. Residues: CASTSSTRETQYF.

The genes are TRBV20-1 and TRBJ1-1; perhaps TRBD1 as D (5 bases). Trimming cost V 0 bases and J 10 bases, with 9 bases left between them. Looked up from germline, CDR1 is DFQATT and CDR2 is SNEGSKA (reference sequence). The CDR3 runs 11 residues. The CDR3 coding sequence is TGCAGTGCTAGAGACAGGGACCGAGCTTTCTTT. Its protein is CSARDRDRAFF.

The genes are TRBV27 and TRBJ2-1, with TRBD1 matching over 8 bases. The ends lost 3 bases at V and 4 bases at J; junction bases unmatched: 2. The CDR3 covers 14 residues. Per germline, CDR1 MNHEY and CDR2 SMNVEV (reference sequence). In DNA, the CDR3 is TGTGCCAGCAGTTTCGGGGACAGGTACAATGAGCAGTTCTTC. Protein product: CASSFGDRYNEQFF.

In its sample, this clonotype ranks as medium-sized. The chain couples TRBV21-1 to TRBJ2-5. TRBV21-1 is a documented pseudogene. This CDR3 contains 14 residues. The CDR3 sequence: CASSKLEYQETQYF. In DNA form, the CDR3 reads TGTGCCAGCAGCAAACTTGAGTACCAAGAGACCCAGTACTTC.

This clonotype was picked up one time. V gene TRBV5-4 combines with J gene TRBJ1-3, with no clear D. The CDR3 is made up of 15 amino acids. V was shortened by 1 base and J by 6 bases, with 14 bases between the two germline ends. Germline CDR1 is SGHNT and CDR2 is YYREEE (reference sequence). DNA for the CDR3: TGTGCCAGCAGCTTGAACGGGATAGGAGAAAACACCATATATTTT. Its translation: CASSLNGIGENTIYF.

The chain uses TRBV28 and TRBJ1-2, with 7 bases fitting TRBD1. Germline trimming cut 4 bases from V and 5 bases from J; bases unmatched to any gene: 10. The CDR3 consists of 15 residues. CDR1 and CDR2 (germline): MDHEN, SYDVKM. The CDR3 reads CASSSPGQTTYGYTF. The CDR3 DNA sequence: TGTGCCAGCAGTTCGCCGGGACAGACTACTTATGGCTACACCTTC.

This clonotype was picked up a small number of times. The rearrangement joins TRBV20-1 to TRBJ2-5; D assignment may be TRBD1 or TRBD2 (6 bases each). Germline CDR1 DFQATT, CDR2 SNEGSKA (reference sequence). The CDR3 runs 15 residues. V shed 5 bases and J shed 1 base, with 17 bases lying between them. The CDR3 bases are TGCAGTGCTCCGGGGGCCCAGGGCTTCCAAGAGACCCAGTACTTC. Its translation: CSAPGAQGFQETQYF.

The chain joins TRBV28 to TRBJ2-5; possibly TRBD1 for D (7 bases). V was cut by 4 bases and J by 2 bases, with 14 bases left in between. There are 15 residues in the CDR3. Germline V gene data show CDR1 as MDHEN and CDR2 as SYDVKM. The CDR3: CASSSAGQNQETQYF. CDR3 in DNA: TGTGCCAGCAGTTCGGCGGGACAGAATCAAGAGACCCAGTACTTC.

This chain's CDR3 is CSARAFEWDGSYYGYTF. The CDR3 DNA reads TGCAGTGCTAGGGCTTTTGAGTGGGACGGATCCTACTATGGCTACACCTTC. J is TRBJ1-2 and V is TRBV20-1; tentatively, D is TRBD1 (5 bases). The CDR3 has 17 amino acids. Deletions cut 3 bases from V and 3 bases from J, with 23 bases between. The germline CDR1 and CDR2 sequences are DFQATT and SNEGSKA (reference sequence).